This TCR beta chain originates from a study of T cell responses to AZD1222 COVID-19 vaccine. Libraries were prepared by immunoSEQ multiplex PCR; TCRdb keeps only in-frame clonotypes and omits some of them. Among approximately 50,000 clones listed, roughly 80% were seen once. On this clone itself: Its antigen remains unidentified.

Germline lookup yields CDR1 SGHVS and CDR2 FQNEAQ. J was trimmed by 3 bases and V by 5 bases; bases with no gene match: 12. The length of the CDR3 is 16 residues. Study conclusions and caveats: Clonal diversity was possibly underestimated, and the donors were mostly white British, with more females.

The chain links TRBV7-8 to TRBJ1-1; 7 bases map to TRBD1. Sequencing used peripheral blood, obtained on day 0 of AZD1222 vaccination. The TCR sequence derives from an adult in good health. CDR3 sequence: CASSARPGQGDTEAFF. The CDR3 bases are TGTGCCAGCAGCGCACGGCCAGGGCAGGGGGACACTGAAGCTTTCTTT.